This TCR beta chain was sequenced during a study of CD8+CD57+ T cells in acquired aplastic anemia. All sequencing subjects had displayed CD8+CD57+ cell expansion on flow cytometry. TCR beta VDJ and CDR3 profiling used genomic DNA as template. MiXCR, run by TCRdb on the reads, gives a single entry per CDR3 protein. Here the sample spans 150,000 to 200,000 distinct CDR3 sequences, 55% to 65% being singletons. V was cut by 10 bases and J by 3 bases, with 15 bases left in between. The CDR3 totals 13 residues. CDR1 and CDR2 (germline): ENHRY, SYGVKD. This TCR was recovered from a human donor with aplastic anemia. The gene calls are TRBV10-3 and TRBJ1-1; D remains ambiguous. Input material: sorted CD4+, CD8+, or CD8+CD57+ T cells (not recorded which) from PBMCs. CDR3 sequence reads: CASSYFLYTEAFF. The CDR3 DNA follows: TGTGCCAGCAGCTATTTCCTCTACACTGAAGCTTTCTTT.